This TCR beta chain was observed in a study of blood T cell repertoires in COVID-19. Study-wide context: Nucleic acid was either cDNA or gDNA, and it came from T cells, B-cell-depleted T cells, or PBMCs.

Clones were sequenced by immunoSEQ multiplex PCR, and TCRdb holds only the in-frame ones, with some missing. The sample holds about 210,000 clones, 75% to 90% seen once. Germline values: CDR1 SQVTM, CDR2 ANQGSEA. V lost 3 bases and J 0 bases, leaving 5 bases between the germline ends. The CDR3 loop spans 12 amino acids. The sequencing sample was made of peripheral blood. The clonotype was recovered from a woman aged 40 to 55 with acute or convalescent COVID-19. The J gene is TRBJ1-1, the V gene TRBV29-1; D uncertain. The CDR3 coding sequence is TGCAGCGTTGACGACATGAACACTGAAGCTTTCTTT. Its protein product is CSVDDMNTEAFF.